These 30 T cell receptor beta chains came from one sample sequenced in a study of shared clonotypes between healthy human individuals. Libraries were prepared by immunoSEQ multiplex PCR; TCRdb keeps only in-frame clonotypes and omits some of them. The sample lists 2 million or so clones; 85% to 95% were seen once. The sequencing input was naive CD4+ T cells sorted from blood. Subset denoted: CD45RA+ positively selected. All receptors derive from a man aged 18 to 29 in good health.

This sequence joins TRBV10-3 and TRBJ1-6; D gene ambiguous. The ends were cut back, 3 bases at V and 6 bases at J, with 12 bases in the middle. The CDR3 totals 15 residues. Per germline, CDR1 ENHRY and CDR2 SYGVKD. CDR3 residues: CAISDHTTLNSPLHF. The CDR3 region has the DNA TGTGCCATCAGTGATCATACCACCCTTAATTCACCCCTCCACTTT.

This clone was counted a few times. The chain employs TRBV5-1 and TRBJ2-7; 8 bases line up with TRBD2. Losses at the gene ends were 0 bases for V and 4 bases for J; bases not matched to a gene: 6. CDR3 size: 15 residues. Germline V gives CDR1 SGHRS, CDR2 YFSETQ. CDR3 loop: CASSLESGGIYEQYF. In DNA form, the CDR3 reads TGCGCCAGCAGCTTGGAGAGCGGGGGAATATACGAGCAGTACTTC.

This chain connects TRBV6-5 to TRBJ1-3; D possibly corresponds to TRBD1 (6 bases). The germline V gene has CDR1 MNHEY and CDR2 SVGAGI. The CDR3 extends over 14 amino acids. V was trimmed by 5 bases and J by 3 bases, leaving 11 bases between them. The chain's CDR3 is CASSPGVGGNTIYF. In DNA, the CDR3 is TGTGCCAGCAGTCCAGGGGTTGGTGGAAACACCATATATTTT.

The V call is TRBV30, the J call TRBJ2-7; tentatively, D is TRBD2 (6 bases). This CDR3 has 16 residues. Looked up from germline, CDR1 is GTSNPN and CDR2 is SVGIG (reference sequence). With 1 base removed from V and 3 bases from J, the gap between germline ends came to 19 bases. CDR3 DNA sequence: TGTGCCTGGAGTGGAACGCGACTACTAGCCCACTACGAGCAGTACTTC. This codes for CAWSGTRLLAHYEQYF.

The J gene is TRBJ1-6, the V gene TRBV30; D remains unclear. The CDR3 sequence is 14 residues long. V shed 0 bases and J shed 5 bases, with 8 bases lying between them. Germline-derived CDR1 and CDR2 are GTSNPN and SVGIG (reference sequence). CDR3 bases: TGTGCCTGGAGTGTAAATTTGGATAATTCACCCCTCCACTTT. It translates to CAWSVNLDNSPLHF.

This chain joins TRBV6-5 and TRBJ1-3; weak D call: TRBD1 (5 bases). CDR3 length: 15 residues. V shed 0 bases and J shed 2 bases, with 8 bases lying between them. Germline-derived CDR1 and CDR2 are MNHEY and SVGAGI. CDR3 protein: CASSYSIQAGNTIYF. In nucleotides, the CDR3 is TGTGCCAGCAGTTACTCGATACAGGCTGGAAACACCATATATTTT.

This sequence joins TRBV30 and TRBJ1-1, with 7 bases identical to TRBD1. Trimming removed 0 bases from V and 1 base from J; junction bases left unmatched: 8. Per the germline V gene, CDR1 is GTSNPN and CDR2 is SVGIG (reference sequence). The CDR3 has 16 amino acids. The CDR3 DNA reads TGTGCCTGGAGTGTGGCAGGGGGGCTCGGGAACACTGAAGCTTTCTTT. Protein product: CAWSVAGGLGNTEAFF. Complete variable domain (other parts from reference TRBV30 and TRBJ1-1): SQTIHQWPATLVQPVGSPLSLECTVEGTSNPNLYWYRQAAGRGLQLLFYSVGIGQISSEVPQNLSASRPQDRQFILSSKKLLLSDSGFYLCAWSVAGGLGNTEAFFGQGTRLTVV.

V usage is TRBV2 and J usage is TRBJ1-2, with 11 bases fitting TRBD1. After removal of 7 bases from V and 4 bases from J, the junction contained 14 bases not matched to a gene. This CDR3 has 17 amino acids. Germline V CDR1 and CDR2: SNHLY, FYNNEI. The DNA for the CDR3 is TGTGCCAGCACGAAGAGGACAGGGGGCCAGGAGATCTATGGCTACACCTTC. This sequence encodes CASTKRTGGQEIYGYTF.

This clone showed up just a few times. This same CDR3 is encoded by further DNA sequences in the sample. CDR3 sequence: CASTPGETQYF. As DNA, the CDR3 is TGTGCCAGCACCCCGGGGGAGACCCAGTACTTC. This sequence joins TRBV7-9 and TRBJ2-5; a possible D gene is TRBD2 (5 bases). V dropped 7 bases and J dropped 5 bases, with 8 bases sitting between them. The CDR3 runs 11 residues. Germline V CDR1 and CDR2: SEHNR, FQNEAQ (reference sequence).

V is TRBV4-2 and J is TRBJ2-1, with TRBD2 identical over 11 bases. The CDR3 consists of 16 residues. Germline V lookup: CDR1 LGHNA, CDR2 YNFKEQ. J gave up 4 bases and V 3 bases, and 5 bases lay outside the gene matches. In DNA form, the CDR3 reads TGTGCCAGCAGCCATTTTTCTAGCGGGGGGTACAATGAGCAGTTCTTC. Translated: CASSHFSSGGYNEQFF.

The genes are TRBV2 and TRBJ2-7; D is unresolved. Germline values: CDR1 SNHLY, CDR2 FYNNEI. The germline V and J ends were trimmed by 5 bases and 0 bases, with 8 bases remaining between them. This CDR3 contains 13 residues. The CDR3 region is CASSPDLSYEQYF. The DNA for the CDR3 is TGTGCCAGCAGTCCGGACCTCTCCTACGAGCAGTACTTC.

V usage is TRBV7-9 and J usage is TRBJ1-1; D call uncertain. V gave up 4 bases and J gave up 11 bases, with 14 bases separating them. The V gene's germline CDR1 is SEHNR and CDR2 FQNEAQ (reference sequence). CDR3 size: 12 residues. CDR3 DNA sequence: TGTGCCAGCAGCTCCAGCCCCTTAGGGGCTTTCTTT. It specifies CASSSSPLGAFF.

The chain combines TRBV5-1 with TRBJ2-2; the D gene is possibly TRBD2 (5 bases). The V gene lost 0 bases and the J gene lost 6 bases, with 12 bases spanning the gap. Germline assignment: CDR1 SGHRS and CDR2 YFSETQ. The CDR3 has 15 residues. The CDR3 region is CASSLELVMAGELFF. Written as DNA, the CDR3 is TGCGCCAGCAGCTTGGAACTAGTCATGGCCGGGGAGCTGTTTTTT.

CDR3 sequence: CAWSRQDYEQYF. In DNA, the CDR3 is TGTGCCTGGAGTAGACAGGACTACGAGCAGTACTTC. The chain has TRBV30 and TRBJ2-7; a weak D match, TRBD1 (6 bases). Trimming took off 2 bases at V and 3 bases at J, with 8 bases between the two ends. This CDR3 contains 12 residues. Germline CDR1 GTSNPN, CDR2 SVGIG (reference sequence).

This chain joins TRBV29-1 and TRBJ2-1; possible D gene TRBD1, 5 bases. Germline V gene sequence: CDR1 SQVTM, CDR2 ANQGSEA. Trimming cost V 5 bases and J 0 bases, with 11 bases left between them. The CDR3 has 14 residues. Here the CDR3 reads CSVLRQSSYNEQFF. The CDR3 nucleotides are TGCAGCGTTCTAAGACAGAGCTCCTACAATGAGCAGTTCTTC.

The chain recombines TRBV30 with TRBJ1-1; D may be TRBD1 (6 bases). The V gene's germline CDR1 is GTSNPN and CDR2 SVGIG (reference sequence). The CDR3 has 13 amino acids. V lost 4 bases to trimming and J lost 3 bases, with 12 bases between them. CDR3 loop: CAWTIQGDTEAFF. The DNA of the CDR3 is TGTGCCTGGACCATACAGGGAGACACTGAAGCTTTCTTT.

The chain joins TRBV4-1 to TRBJ1-1, with D possibly being TRBD1 (5 bases). In germline, CDR1 is MGHRA, CDR2 YSYEKL. The germline V and J ends were trimmed by 3 bases and 7 bases, with 15 bases remaining between them. This CDR3 contains 14 residues. This chain's CDR3 is CASSQPGAGGEAFF. The CDR3 DNA sequence: TGCGCCAGCAGCCAGCCCGGGGCAGGAGGTGAAGCTTTCTTT.

The genes are TRBV19 and TRBJ1-5, with no clear D. CDR3 size: 14 residues. V dropped 2 bases and J dropped 4 bases, with 9 bases sitting between them. Germline values: CDR1 LNHDA, CDR2 SQIVND (reference sequence). CDR3 sequence reads: CASSISWNNQPQHF. The CDR3 nucleotides are TGTGCCAGTAGTATATCCTGGAATAATCAGCCCCAGCATTTT.

The chain links TRBV29-1 to TRBJ1-2; perhaps TRBD1 as D (6 bases). Germline values: CDR1 SQVTM, CDR2 ANQGSEA. The CDR3 extends over 12 amino acids. Trimming took 8 bases from V and 4 from J, leaving 14 bases between them. CDR3 loop: CSLYREAYGYTF. CDR3 DNA: TGCAGCTTATACAGGGAGGCCTATGGCTACACCTTC.

The table lists this clone with a count of one. V is TRBV28 and J is TRBJ2-3, with D perhaps matching TRBD2 (6 bases). Deletions cut 6 bases from V and 2 bases from J, with 15 bases between. The CDR3 runs to 15 residues. In germline, CDR1 is MDHEN, CDR2 SYDVKM. CDR3 in DNA: TGTGCCAGCAGCAAAGGAGGGTGGACCACAGATACGCAGTATTTT. It encodes CASSKGGWTTDTQYF.

This clone appeared once. As DNA, the CDR3 is TGCGCCAGCAGCCAACTAGAACTAGCGGGAGGGATCAAAAACATTCAGTACTTC. It is translated as CASSQLELAGGIKNIQYF. V usage is TRBV4-3 and J usage is TRBJ2-4; the match to TRBD2 covers 13 bases. Germline V gene data show CDR1 as LGHNA and CDR2 as YSLEER. V dropped 2 bases and J dropped 3; count of bases not matched to a gene: 7. This CDR3 is built from 18 residues.

The chain has TRBV18 and TRBJ2-5; no clear D. Germline CDR1 reads KGHSH; CDR2 reads LQKENI. Trimming pared 3 bases from V and 0 bases from J, leaving 8 bases between. This CDR3 spans 14 amino acids. DNA for the CDR3: TGTGCCAGCTCACCTTGGGCTAACCAAGAGACCCAGTACTTC. This encodes CASSPWANQETQYF. The full variable domain, rest sourced from reference TRBV18 and TRBJ2-5, is NAGVMQNPRHLVRRRGQEARLRCSPMKGHSHVYWYRQLPEEGLKFMVYLQKENIIDESGMPKERFSAEFPKEGPSILRIQQVVRGDSAAYFCASSPWANQETQYFGPGTRLLVL.

The chain carries TRBV30 and TRBJ2-7; 10 bases are shared with TRBD2. The ends lost 3 bases at V and 7 bases at J; junction bases unmatched: 9. This CDR3 region has 14 residues. CDR1 and CDR2 from the germline V gene are GTSNPN and SVGIG (reference sequence). The CDR3 loop is CAWSLLAGEGEQYF. As DNA, the CDR3 is TGTGCCTGGAGCCTCCTAGCGGGAGAAGGGGAGCAGTACTTC.

The CDR3 nucleotides read TGTGCCAGCAGTTTAGTGGGTAACATCGGGTATGGCTACACCTTC. This sequence encodes CASSLVGNIGYGYTF. The genes are TRBV28 and TRBJ1-2; D gene ambiguous. The CDR3 is 15 residues long. Looked up from germline, CDR1 is MDHEN and CDR2 is SYDVKM. Deletions cut 2 bases from V and 5 bases from J, with 15 bases between.

In its sample, this clone was seen once. The V call is TRBV5-1, the J call TRBJ1-1; TRBD1 is a possible D gene (5 bases). Germline assignment: CDR1 SGHRS and CDR2 YFSETQ. V dropped 3 bases and J dropped 1 base, with 13 bases sitting between them. There are 15 residues in the CDR3. The CDR3 sequence is CASSSSVTGNTEAFF. The CDR3, as DNA: TGCGCCAGCAGCTCCTCAGTTACAGGGAACACTGAAGCTTTCTTT.

CDR3 DNA sequence: TGTGCCAGCAGTTACTCGTTCCAGACCACAGATACGCAGTATTTT. Translated: CASSYSFQTTDTQYF. The V call is TRBV6-5, the J call TRBJ2-3; D is ambiguous. Germline V gene lookup returns CDR1 MNHEY and CDR2 SVGAGI. The V gene lost 0 bases and the J gene lost 2 bases, with 9 bases spanning the gap. The CDR3 covers 15 residues.

This sequence joins TRBV5-1 and TRBJ2-7, with 11 nucleotides matching TRBD2. The CDR3 runs to 14 residues. V lost 2 bases and J lost 5; bases outside the gene matches: 3. Per germline, CDR1 SGHRS and CDR2 YFSETQ. Written as DNA, the CDR3 is TGCGCCAGCAGCTTACCGGGACTAGCGGACGAGCAGTACTTC. This sequence encodes CASSLPGLADEQYF. Based on the CDR3 plus reference TRBV5-1 and TRBJ2-7, the full variable domain is KAGVTQTPRYLIKTRGQQVTLSCSPISGHRSVSWYQQTPGQGLQFLFEYFSETQRNKGNFPGRFSGRQFSNSRSEMNVSTLELGDSALYLCASSLPGLADEQYFGPGTRLTVT.

This chain uses TRBV2 with TRBJ2-2; no definite D call. With 4 bases removed from V and 7 bases from J, the gap between germline ends came to 4 bases. Germline lookup yields CDR1 SNHLY and CDR2 FYNNEI. The CDR3 contains 11 residues. CDR3 DNA sequence: TGTGCCAGCAGTGCCGACGGGGAGCTGTTTTTT. Residues: CASSADGELFF.

The chain carries TRBV5-1 and TRBJ1-2; 8 bases line up with TRBD1. Per the germline V gene, CDR1 is SGHRS and CDR2 is YFSETQ. Trimming at V came to 0 bases and at J to 1 base, leaving 5 bases not matched to a gene. This CDR3 has 16 residues. This CDR3 reads CASSLEGQALNYGYTF. The CDR3 bases are TGCGCCAGCAGCTTGGAGGGACAGGCACTTAACTATGGCTACACCTTC. The full variable domain, its missing parts supplied by reference TRBV5-1 and TRBJ1-2, is KAGVTQTPRYLIKTRGQQVTLSCSPISGHRSVSWYQQTPGQGLQFLFEYFSETQRNKGNFPGRFSGRQFSNSRSEMNVSTLELGDSALYLCASSLEGQALNYGYTFGSGTRLTVV.

Comments on this clone: This CDR3 is also generated by other DNA sequences in the sample. V is TRBV10-3 and J is TRBJ2-1, with 9 bases lining up with TRBD1. The CDR3 has 14 residues. Looked up from germline, CDR1 is ENHRY and CDR2 is SYGVKD. Unmatched junction bases numbered 2, after V lost 4 bases and J lost 4 bases. CDR3 sequence: CAISGGTGYNEQFF. For the CDR3, the DNA is TGTGCCATCAGTGGCGGGACAGGGTACAATGAGCAGTTCTTC.